Below, 11 T cell receptor beta chains from the same sample are listed, as sequenced in a study of shared clonotypes between healthy human individuals. Assay used: immunoSEQ multiplex PCR; TCRdb lists only in-frame clones, some missing. The sample includes about 320,000 clones, around 86% of them seen just once. Sample: memory CD8+ T cells sorted from blood. Subset: CD45RO+ cells pooled with CCR7-negative TemRA cells. Every receptor here comes from a man aged 18-30 years in good health.

This clone has more than one count but fewer than ten. V gene TRBV7-9 combines with J gene TRBJ2-7, with 12 nucleotides matching TRBD1. This CDR3 has 15 amino acids. Germline V lookup: CDR1 SEHNR, CDR2 FQNEAQ (reference sequence). The V segment lost 4 bases and the J segment 6 bases; nucleotides outside the gene matches: 7. The CDR3 DNA reads as TGTGCCAGCAGCTACGCCCGGGACAGGGGGCCCGAGCAGTACTTC. Translated, it gives CASSYARDRGPEQYF.

This clone showed up just a few times. V is TRBV29-1 and J is TRBJ2-3; D unclear. The length of the CDR3 is 15 residues. Looked up from germline, CDR1 is SQVTM and CDR2 is ANQGSEA. Trimming stripped 2 bases from V and 2 bases from J, with 14 bases between. CDR3 region: CSVERLEITTDTQYF. The DNA of the CDR3 is TGCAGCGTTGAAAGGTTGGAAATAACCACAGATACGCAGTATTTT.

The chain's CDR3 is CASTGTLSTGELFF. CDR3 nucleotide sequence: TGCGCCAGCACAGGGACCCTAAGCACCGGGGAGCTGTTTTTT. J is TRBJ2-2 and V is TRBV4-1; D may match TRBD1 or TRBD2 (5 bases each). V was shortened by 7 bases and J by 4 bases, with 13 bases between the two germline ends. This CDR3 is built from 14 residues. The V gene's germline CDR1 is MGHRA and CDR2 YSYEKL.

This clone was observed once. The chain combines TRBV7-8 with TRBJ2-7; 7 positions match TRBD2. The CDR3 runs 14 residues. Trimming cost V 4 bases and J 5 bases; bases outside gene matches: 8. From germline, CDR1 is SGHVS and CDR2 FQNEAQ. CDR3: CASSSTGTTNEQYF. CDR3 in DNA: TGTGCCAGCAGCTCAACCGGGACTACAAACGAGCAGTACTTC. Drawing the rest from reference TRBV7-8 and TRBJ2-7, the complete variable domain is GAGVSQSPRYKVAKRGQDVALRCDPISGHVSLFWYQQALGQGPEFLTYFQNEAQLDKSGLPSDRFFAERPEGSVSTLKIQRTQQEDSAVYLCASSSTGTTNEQYFGPGTRLTVT.

On this clone itself: Other DNA sequences from this sample encode an identical CDR3 as well. The V and J genes are TRBV18 and TRBJ2-7; 11 nucleotides match TRBD2. Trimming cost V 4 bases and J 1 base; bases outside gene matches: 6. The germline gives CDR1 KGHSH, CDR2 LQKENI. The CDR3 extends over 16 amino acids. The CDR3 nucleotides are TGTGCCAGCTCACTGTCCGGGACTAGCGGTTCCTACGAGCAGTACTTC. Translation gives CASSLSGTSGSYEQYF.

There are many counts of this clone. V usage is TRBV7-6 and J usage is TRBJ2-7; TRBD2 matches 10 bases. The V segment lost 3 bases and the J segment 6 bases; nucleotides outside the gene matches: 14. The CDR3 spans 17 residues. Per germline, CDR1 SGHVS and CDR2 FNYEAQ. The CDR3 region has the DNA TGTGCCAGCAGCTTGGCAGCATCGAGAGCTAGCGGGGGCGAGCAGTACTTC. Its translation is CASSLAASRASGGEQYF. Drawing the rest from reference TRBV7-6 and TRBJ2-7, the complete variable domain is GAGVSQSPRYKVTKRGQDVALRCDPISGHVSLYWYRQALGQGPEFLTYFNYEAQQDKSGLPNDRFSAERPEGSISTLTIQRTEQRDSAMYRCASSLAASRASGGEQYFGPGTRLTVT.

This clone showed up just once. The rearrangement uses TRBV7-2 and TRBJ1-2; tentative D call: TRBD1 (5 bases). Trimming shortened V by 1 base and J by 3 bases, and 12 bases separated the two germline ends. This CDR3 comprises 15 residues. From germline, CDR1 is SGHTA and CDR2 FQGNSA. The CDR3 loop reads CASSLDLGVYYGYTF. The CDR3 bases are TGTGCCAGCAGCTTAGATCTGGGGGTGTACTATGGCTACACCTTC. The whole variable domain, filled in from reference TRBV7-2 and TRBJ1-2, reads GAGVSQSPSNKVTEKGKDVELRCDPISGHTALYWYRQSLGQGLEFLIYFQGNSAPDKSGLPSDRFSAERTGGSVSTLTIQRTQQEDSAVYLCASSLDLGVYYGYTFGSGTRLTVV.

The V call is TRBV28, the J call TRBJ2-2; D is possibly TRBD2 (6 bases). Deletions cut 7 bases from V and 6 bases from J, with 15 bases between. The germline V gene has CDR1 MDHEN and CDR2 SYDVKM. The CDR3 covers 14 residues. CDR3 DNA: TGTGCCAGCAATCTTGTAGGGGAGGCCGGGGAGCTGTTTTTT. It codes for CASNLVGEAGELFF.

The rearrangement uses TRBV29-1 and TRBJ1-2; D is unresolved. CDR1 is SQVTM, CDR2 ANQGSEA, per germline. V was clipped by 4 bases and J by 3 bases, with 18 bases between them. CDR3 length: 15 residues. CDR3 sequence reads: CSVGPHTAVHYGYTF. CDR3 nucleotide sequence: TGCAGCGTTGGGCCCCACACAGCGGTTCACTATGGCTACACCTTC.

This chain joins TRBV27 and TRBJ2-5; no clear D. CDR3 size: 13 residues. CDR1 is MNHEY, CDR2 SMNVEV, per germline (reference sequence). Trimming took 5 bases from V and 2 from J, leaving 9 bases between them. The chain's CDR3 is CASSNVNQETQYF. The CDR3 nucleotides read TGTGCCAGCAGTAACGTGAATCAAGAGACCCAGTACTTC.

The V call is TRBV27, the J call TRBJ2-2; D is uncertain. Trimming removed 3 bases from V and 6 bases from J, with 2 bases in between. Germline V gene sequence: CDR1 MNHEY, CDR2 SMNVEV (reference sequence). This CDR3 contains 11 residues. The CDR3 sequence: CASSFSGELFF. CDR3 DNA sequence: TGTGCCAGCAGTTTCTCCGGGGAGCTGTTTTTT.